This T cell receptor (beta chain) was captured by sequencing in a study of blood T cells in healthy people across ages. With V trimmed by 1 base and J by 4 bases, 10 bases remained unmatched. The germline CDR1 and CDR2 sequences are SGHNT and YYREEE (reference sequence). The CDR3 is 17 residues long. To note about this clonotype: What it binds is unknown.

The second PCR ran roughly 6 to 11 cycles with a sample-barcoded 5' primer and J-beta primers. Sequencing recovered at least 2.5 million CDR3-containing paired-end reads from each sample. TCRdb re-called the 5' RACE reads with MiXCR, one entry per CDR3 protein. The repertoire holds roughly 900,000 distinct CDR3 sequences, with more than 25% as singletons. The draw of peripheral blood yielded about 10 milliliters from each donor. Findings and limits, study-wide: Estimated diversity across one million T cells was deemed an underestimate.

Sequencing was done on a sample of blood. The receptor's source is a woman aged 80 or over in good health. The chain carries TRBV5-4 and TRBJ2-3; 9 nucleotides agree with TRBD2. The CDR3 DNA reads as TGTGCCAGCAGCTTGCGGGCTAGCGGGGCAGCTTCAGATACGCAGTATTTT. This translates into CASSLRASGAASDTQYF.